The rows below give T cell receptor beta chains drawn from one sample of a study of shared clonotypes between healthy human individuals. Assay used: immunoSEQ multiplex PCR; TCRdb lists only in-frame clones, some missing. The profile shows around 610,000 clones, roughly 96% of them singletons. The sample was naive CD8+ T cells sorted from blood. The source of these receptors is a woman in her 30s in good health. Each CDR3 is given with its conserved first and last residue. The D gene is left open where the match is weak. A row's size may be missing; if present it is once, few, many or a size class.

len	abundance	v_gene	j_gene	d_gene	CDR3aa	CDR3nt
15	-	TRBV27	TRBJ1-4	TRBD1	CASSLWGQPNEKLFF	TGTGCCAGCAGTTTATGGGGACAGCCCAATGAAAAACTGTTTTTT
14	-	TRBV7-9	TRBJ2-7	-	CASSLVSDTYEQYF	TGTGCCAGCAGCTTAGTCAGTGACACCTACGAGCAGTACTTC
13	-	TRBV10-3	TRBJ2-7	-	CAISEPEAGEQYF	TGTGCCATCAGTGAGCCCGAGGCAGGCGAGCAGTACTTC
15	-	TRBV4-1	TRBJ1-1	-	CASSVDSRGETEAFF	TGCGCCAGCAGCGTAGACTCTAGGGGGGAGACTGAAGCTTTCTTT
13	-	TRBV27	TRBJ2-7	TRBD2	CASRAGTSYEQYF	TGTGCCAGCAGAGCCGGGACTAGTTACGAGCAGTACTTC
15	-	TRBV27	TRBJ2-7	TRBD2	CASSPGTSGKGEQYF	TGTGCCAGCAGTCCCGGGACTAGCGGGAAGGGCGAGCAGTACTTC
14	-	TRBV2	TRBJ2-7	TRBD1	CASSGSGGVYEQYF	TGTGCCAGCAGTGGGTCAGGGGGCGTTTACGAGCAGTACTTC
14	-	TRBV27	TRBJ1-3	-	CASSSRQDGNTIYF	TGTGCCAGCAGTTCCCGACAGGATGGAAACACCATATATTTT
15	-	TRBV19	TRBJ1-5	-	CASSLIEGWNQPQHF	TGTGCCAGTAGTCTCATTGAAGGGTGGAATCAGCCCCAGCATTTT
16	-	TRBV11-2	TRBJ2-7	TRBD2	CASSRSRLAGYHEQYF	TGTGCCAGCAGCCGATCTAGACTAGCGGGATATCACGAGCAGTACTTC
13	-	TRBV4-2	TRBJ2-7	TRBD1	CASSQIGQGEQYF	TGTGCCAGCAGCCAAATCGGACAGGGGGAGCAGTACTTC
14	once	TRBV19	TRBJ1-2	-	CASSTPRLSPGYTF	TGTGCCAGTAGTACGCCCCGCTTATCCCCTGGCTACACCTTC
15	-	TRBV27	TRBJ2-1	TRBD2	CASTGALAGYNEQFF	TGTGCCAGCACCGGGGCCCTAGCGGGGTACAATGAGCAGTTCTTC
16	-	TRBV15	TRBJ2-7	TRBD2	CATSRDPAGEGYEQYF	TGTGCCACCAGCAGAGATCCGGCGGGAGAGGGATACGAGCAGTACTTC
16	-	TRBV2	TRBJ2-2	TRBD1	CASRDRGSGVAGELFF	TGTGCCAGCAGGGACAGGGGTTCAGGGGTCGCCGGGGAGCTGTTTTTT
14	-	TRBV28	TRBJ1-1	-	CASSFQGLNTEAFF	TGTGCCAGCAGTTTTCAAGGGCTGAACACTGAAGCTTTCTTT
16	-	TRBV7-9	TRBJ2-5	-	CASTLSPSADQETQYF	TGTGCCAGCACCCTCTCGCCGTCGGCGGACCAAGAGACCCAGTACTTC
14	-	TRBV4-1	TRBJ2-1	-	CASSLAPSVTEQFF	TGCGCCAGCAGCCTAGCCCCGTCCGTTACCGAGCAGTTCTTC
18	-	TRBV7-9	TRBJ2-1	TRBD2	CASSPGTSGRTSYNEQFF	TGTGCCAGCAGTCCCGGGACTAGCGGGAGGACCTCCTACAATGAGCAGTTCTTC
15	-	TRBV19	TRBJ2-7	TRBD1	CASSSGQGNSYEQYF	TGTGCCAGTAGTAGCGGACAGGGAAACTCCTACGAGCAGTACTTC
16	-	TRBV19	TRBJ2-3	TRBD2	CASSNVWREGQDTQYF	TGTGCCAGTAGTAACGTATGGCGGGAGGGCCAAGATACGCAGTATTTT
16	-	TRBV4-1	TRBJ2-4	-	CASSQGVTGLVYIQYF	TGCGCCAGCAGCCAAGGGGTAACCGGGTTGGTGTACATTCAGTACTTC
14	once	TRBV5-1	TRBJ2-7	TRBD1	CASGPGTGSYEQYF	TGCGCCAGCGGACCCGGGACAGGGTCCTACGAGCAGTACTTC
12	-	TRBV6-5	TRBJ2-5	-	CASSSLAETQYF	TGTGCCAGCAGTTCGCTTGCGGAGACCCAGTACTTC
13	-	TRBV11-2	TRBJ1-1	-	CASSPLGGSEAFF	TGTGCCAGCAGCCCACTAGGAGGAAGTGAAGCTTTCTTT
12	-	TRBV5-4	TRBJ1-1	-	CASSPGGTEAFF	TGTGCCAGCAGCCCGGGGGGCACTGAAGCTTTCTTT
14	-	TRBV6-4	TRBJ2-1	-	CASSDSGGTSLQFF	TGTGCCAGCAGTGACTCTGGGGGTACTAGCCTGCAGTTCTTC
12	-	TRBV5-1	TRBJ2-5	-	CASSANQETQYF	TGCGCCAGCAGCGCTAATCAAGAGACCCAGTACTTC
14	-	TRBV28	TRBJ1-5	-	CASSQSTGFQPQHF	TGTGCCAGCAGCCAAAGCACAGGGTTCCAGCCCCAGCATTTT
15	once	TRBV11-2	TRBJ2-7	-	CASSSATQGAYEQYF	TGTGCCAGCAGCTCAGCCACACAGGGAGCCTACGAGCAGTACTTC
13	-	TRBV5-4	TRBJ1-2	-	CASSLGLSSGYTF	TGTGCCAGCAGCTTGGGCCTTTCTAGCGGCTACACCTTC
13	-	TRBV28	TRBJ2-1	-	CAAGWGSYNEQFF	TGTGCCGCTGGATGGGGCTCCTACAATGAGCAGTTCTTC
15	-	TRBV28	TRBJ2-5	TRBD2	CASSFVGLAEETQYF	TGTGCCAGCAGTTTTGTGGGACTAGCGGAAGAGACCCAGTACTTC
16	-	TRBV27	TRBJ2-7	TRBD1	CASSSSTGQIIYEQYF	TGTGCCAGCAGTTCATCAACGGGACAGATCATTTACGAGCAGTACTTC
13	-	TRBV19	TRBJ2-7	TRBD2	CASASGRYNEQYF	TGTGCCAGTGCAAGCGGGAGATACAACGAGCAGTACTTC
13	-	TRBV27	TRBJ2-1	-	CASRGQIQPEQFF	TGTGCCAGTCGGGGGCAGATTCAACCTGAGCAGTTCTTC
14	-	TRBV27	TRBJ2-1	-	CASSLYDEYNEQFF	TGTGCCAGCAGTTTATATGACGAATACAATGAGCAGTTCTTC
12	-	TRBV7-9	TRBJ2-7	-	CASSLASGEQYF	TGTGCCAGCAGCTTAGCCTCGGGCGAGCAGTACTTC
16	-	TRBV27	TRBJ2-7	TRBD2	CASSSFAGGPFHEQYF	TGTGCCAGCAGTTCGTTTGCGGGAGGGCCGTTCCACGAGCAGTACTTC
17	-	TRBV2	TRBJ2-1	-	CASSGPWKRGFSNEQFF	TGTGCCAGCAGTGGCCCTTGGAAACGGGGTTTTTCCAATGAGCAGTTCTTC
13	-	TRBV15	TRBJ1-1	-	CATSRDLSTEAFF	TGTGCCACCAGCAGAGACCTTAGCACTGAAGCTTTCTTT
13	-	TRBV7-9	TRBJ1-1	-	CASSTIQGTEAFF	TGTGCCAGCAGCACGATACAGGGCACTGAAGCTTTCTTT